The 28 T cell receptor beta chains listed next were all sequenced from one sample in a study of shared T cell receptors in the human thymus. Generated by immunoSEQ multiplex PCR, the TCRdb table keeps only in-frame clones and is missing some. The sample consists of approximately 490,000 clones, roughly 74% of them appearing once. These records were also assigned to another study, of human thymus T cells.

Sequencing was done on a sample of thymocytes. These receptors were collected from a boy younger than two with a congenital heart defect.

J is TRBJ2-1 and V is TRBV7-2; tentatively, D is TRBD2 (6 bases). Between the trimmed V and J ends, which lost 5 bases and 5 bases, there was a span of 13 bases. Germline V CDR1 and CDR2: SGHTA, FQGNSA. There are 14 residues in the CDR3. The DNA for the CDR3 is TGTGCCAGCAGCGCCACTAGCACCGACAATGAGCAGTTCTTC. Its translation is CASSATSTDNEQFF.

The V call is TRBV4-1, the J call TRBJ1-2, with a tentative D call TRBD1 (5 bases). Trimming stripped 1 base from V and 7 bases from J, with 22 bases between. Germline assignment: CDR1 MGHRA and CDR2 YSYEKL. This CDR3 spans 17 amino acids. CDR3 DNA: TGCGCCAGCAGCCAAGTTCGTAAGCAGGGTACCCATCCTGGCTACACCTTC. This gives the protein CASSQVRKQGTHPGYTF.

The rearrangement uses TRBV7-3 and TRBJ2-7; D ambiguous. This CDR3 is built from 14 residues. Trimming shortened V by 2 bases and J by 6 bases, and 14 bases separated the two germline ends. CDR1 and CDR2 (germline): SGHTA, FQGTGA. Here the CDR3 reads CASSLSGLESEQYF. The CDR3 DNA reads TGTGCCAGCAGCTTATCCGGGTTGGAGAGCGAGCAGTACTTC.

This clone was counted only a few times. J is TRBJ1-4 and V is TRBV28, with 9 bases fitting TRBD1. The length of the CDR3 is 15 residues. From germline, CDR1 is MDHEN and CDR2 SYDVKM. The V segment lost 6 bases and the J segment 6 bases; nucleotides outside the gene matches: 8. This chain's CDR3 is CASSSTGGADEKLFF. The CDR3 DNA reads as TGTGCCAGCAGCTCAACAGGGGGCGCCGATGAAAAACTGTTTTTT.

This clone has a handful of counts. V and J are TRBV27 and TRBJ2-1; 7 bases agree with TRBD1. In germline, CDR1 is MNHEY, CDR2 SMNVEV (reference sequence). V was pared by 3 bases and J by 1 base, with 3 bases of the junction left unmatched. The CDR3 loop spans 15 amino acids. The CDR3 sequence: CASSFKQGSYNEQFF. Here the CDR3 DNA reads TGTGCCAGCAGTTTCAAACAGGGGTCCTACAATGAGCAGTTCTTC.

The J gene is TRBJ2-3, the V gene TRBV29-1; possible D gene TRBD2, 6 bases. The CDR3 is 14 amino acids. The germline V gene has CDR1 SQVTM and CDR2 ANQGSEA. Trimming shortened V by 3 bases and J by 2 bases, and 12 bases separated the two germline ends. DNA of the CDR3: TGCAGCGTTGAGGTAGCGGACTACACAGATACGCAGTATTTT. It specifies CSVEVADYTDTQYF.

The chain carries TRBV5-4 and TRBJ1-2; D is perhaps TRBD1 (6 bases). The germline V gene has CDR1 SGHNT and CDR2 YYREEE (reference sequence). This CDR3 spans 16 amino acids. V was pared by 2 bases and J by 2 bases, with 16 bases between. CDR3 sequence (DNA): TGTGCCAGCAGCTTCCCGGAACAGGGAGGGAACTATGGCTACACCTTC. The encoded protein is CASSFPEQGGNYGYTF.

V gene TRBV9 combines with J gene TRBJ2-6, with D possibly being TRBD2 (7 bases). CDR1 and CDR2 from the germline V gene are SGDLS and YYNGEE. This CDR3 contains 18 residues. Trimming took 1 base from V and 0 from J, leaving 14 bases between them. In DNA, the CDR3 is TGTGCCAGCAGCGTAAAGGGGGAGGGCCCCTCTGGGGCCAACGTCCTGACTTTC. Its translation: CASSVKGEGPSGANVLTF.

This clone was seen once. This chain joins TRBV7-9 and TRBJ2-2; 11 bases are a match to TRBD2. The germline CDR1 and CDR2 sequences are SEHNR and FQNEAQ (reference sequence). The CDR3 runs to 16 residues. V was pared by 2 bases and J by 10 bases, with 9 bases of the junction left unmatched. The chain's CDR3 is CASSLKLAGVFEELFF. CDR3 nucleotides: TGTGCCAGCAGCTTAAAACTAGCGGGAGTCTTCGAGGAGCTGTTTTTT.

This sequence joins TRBV4-3 and TRBJ2-3, with 9 positions matching TRBD2. V was clipped by 4 bases and J by 0 bases; unmatched bases: 11. This CDR3 contains 18 residues. Germline V gene data show CDR1 as LGHNA and CDR2 as YSLEER. Here the CDR3 DNA reads TGCGCCAGCAGCCTTTCAGCCGGGACTAGCCGAAGCACAGATACGCAGTATTTT. As protein: CASSLSAGTSRSTDTQYF.

The V gene is TRBV4-3, the J gene TRBJ2-3, with 8 bases fitting TRBD2. V lost 0 bases to trimming and J lost 2 bases; unmatched junction nucleotides: 10. CDR3 size: 18 residues. Germline assignment: CDR1 LGHNA and CDR2 YSLEER. In DNA form, the CDR3 reads TGCGCCAGCAGCCAAGATTGTCGAGCGGGAGTCCTCACAGATACGCAGTATTTT. This gives the protein CASSQDCRAGVLTDTQYF.

This chain joins TRBV19 and TRBJ1-1, with 7 nucleotides matching TRBD1. The CDR3 loop spans 15 amino acids. From germline, CDR1 is LNHDA and CDR2 SQIVND (reference sequence). Germline trimming cut 3 bases from V and 2 bases from J; bases unmatched to any gene: 6. CDR3 amino acids: CASSIRQGGNTEAFF. In DNA form, the CDR3 reads TGTGCCAGTAGTATCCGACAGGGAGGCAACACTGAAGCTTTCTTT.

The V call is TRBV7-2, the J call TRBJ2-3, with 7 nucleotides matching TRBD2. The V and J ends lost 2 bases and 3 bases, in that order; junction bases with no gene match: 8. Germline V gives CDR1 SGHTA, CDR2 FQGNSA. The length of the CDR3 is 16 residues. The CDR3 DNA follows: TGTGCCAGCAGCTTATTTGCGGGAGCGGGGACAGATACGCAGTATTTT. This sequence encodes CASSLFAGAGTDTQYF.

This sequence joins TRBV15 and TRBJ2-4; 8 bases match TRBD2. CDR1 and CDR2 (germline): LNHNV, YYDKDF (reference sequence). This CDR3 has 17 amino acids. The J segment lost 1 base and the V segment lost 0 bases, leaving 5 bases of the junction unmatched. CDR3 bases: TGTGCCACCAGCAGAGACCCGACTAGCGATGCCAAAAACATTCAGTACTTC. This codes for CATSRDPTSDAKNIQYF.

The chain uses TRBV7-3 and TRBJ1-2; D is possibly TRBD1 (6 bases). The CDR3 spans 15 residues. Germline values: CDR1 SGHTA, CDR2 FQGTGA. Trimming took off 5 bases at V and 2 bases at J, with 15 bases between the two ends. CDR3 protein: CASSPNPGQNYGYTF. The CDR3 DNA reads TGTGCCAGCAGCCCAAACCCCGGACAGAACTATGGCTACACCTTC.

Turning to this clone: Additional DNA sequences in this sample encode the identical CDR3. This chain uses TRBV5-1 with TRBJ2-7, with 8 bases aligning to TRBD1. The V segment lost 4 bases and the J segment 2 bases; nucleotides outside the gene matches: 5. Germline CDR1 SGHRS, CDR2 YFSETQ. CDR3 length equals 14 residues. The CDR3 DNA follows: TGCGCCAGCAGCCCCGGACAGGGCGCCTACGAGCAGTACTTC. Translated, it gives CASSPGQGAYEQYF.

The chain employs TRBV4-3 and TRBJ1-2, with no clear D. The CDR3 contains 14 residues. V was clipped by 7 bases and J by 4 bases, with 16 bases between them. In germline, CDR1 is LGHNA, CDR2 YSLEER. As DNA, the CDR3 is TGCGCCAGCAAGCCGCAGGCCAGCCTCTATGGCTACACCTTC. Translating gives CASKPQASLYGYTF.

This rearrangement joins TRBV14 to TRBJ1-2; D unclear. The CDR3 contains 14 residues. The germline gives CDR1 SGHDN, CDR2 FVKESK. Deletions cut 4 bases from V and 2 bases from J, with 11 bases between. Here the CDR3 DNA reads TGTGCCAGCAGCCCCGAGGCCGTGAACTATGGCTACACCTTC. As protein: CASSPEAVNYGYTF.

This clone has just a few counts. The chain joins TRBV6-5 to TRBJ1-1; the D gene is possibly TRBD1 (6 bases). V dropped 0 bases and J dropped 5 bases, with 10 bases sitting between them. The CDR3 runs 14 residues. Germline assignment: CDR1 MNHEY and CDR2 SVGAGI. CDR3 bases: TGTGCCAGCAGTTACTCGAGGGGGTTTACTGAAGCTTTCTTT. Protein sequence: CASSYSRGFTEAFF.

This clone was seen more than once but under ten times. This chain uses TRBV7-9 with TRBJ2-1; 9 nucleotides align to TRBD2. Germline lookup yields CDR1 SEHNR and CDR2 FQNEAQ (reference sequence). The CDR3 runs 16 residues. V was pared by 5 bases and J by 6 bases, with 11 bases of the junction left unmatched. CDR3 sequence reads: CASSSSSGRLGNEQFF. The DNA for the CDR3 is TGTGCCAGCAGCAGCTCCAGCGGGAGGCTCGGCAATGAGCAGTTCTTC.

For the CDR3, the DNA is TGTGCCAGCAGCACCCCGGACAGGGGTCTAGCGGGAGTGTCCGGGACCCAGTACTTC. Protein sequence: CASSTPDRGLAGVSGTQYF. This chain connects TRBV28 to TRBJ2-5; a possible D gene is TRBD2 (10 bases). Trimming removed 6 bases from V and 7 bases from J, with 33 bases in between. CDR3 size: 19 residues. Germline V gene data show CDR1 as MDHEN and CDR2 as SYDVKM.

This clone was seen more than once but under ten times. The V gene is TRBV14, the J gene TRBJ2-5; D is perhaps TRBD2 (5 bases). The CDR3 sequence is 16 residues long. The V and J ends lost 0 bases and 4 bases respectively, with 15 bases between them. Germline CDR1 and CDR2: SGHDN and FVKESK. Here the CDR3 reads CASSQDCGETSETQYF. CDR3 nucleotides: TGTGCCAGCAGCCAAGACTGTGGGGAGACGTCAGAGACCCAGTACTTC.

This clone has only one observation. This chain links TRBV7-2 with TRBJ2-7; 7 bases agree with TRBD1. Trimming cost V 5 bases and J 3 bases; bases outside gene matches: 13. Germline CDR1 is SGHTA and CDR2 is FQGNSA. There are 16 residues in the CDR3. Here the CDR3 reads CASSLEPGQRNYEQYF. CDR3 nucleotides: TGTGCCAGCAGCCTAGAGCCGGGACAGAGAAACTACGAGCAGTACTTC. Full variable domain (outside the CDR3, taken from reference TRBV7-2 and TRBJ2-7): GAGVSQSPSNKVTEKGKDVELRCDPISGHTALYWYRQSLGQGLEFLIYFQGNSAPDKSGLPSDRFSAERTGGSVSTLTIQRTQQEDSAVYLCASSLEPGQRNYEQYFGPGTRLTVT.

V is TRBV5-4 and J is TRBJ1-2; no clear D. Germline CDR1 SGHNT, CDR2 YYREEE (reference sequence). V lost 4 bases and J 1 base, leaving 14 bases between the germline ends. This CDR3 is 15 amino acids long. CDR3 nucleotide sequence: TGTGCCAGCAGCCAAAAGGCACAGCTTAACTATGGCTACACCTTC. This gives the protein CASSQKAQLNYGYTF.

This clone was detected a few times. CDR3 DNA: TGTGCCAGCAGCCCACTGGGGGGGGGAGAATCGGAGACCCAGTACTTC. Amino acid sequence: CASSPLGGGESETQYF. This chain links TRBV5-4 with TRBJ2-5; 7 nucleotides agree with TRBD2. CDR1 is SGHNT and CDR2 is YYREEE in the germline V gene (reference sequence). Trimming cost V 4 bases and J 5 bases; bases outside gene matches: 14. The CDR3 has 16 residues.

CDR3: CASRLGRAYDGYTF. DNA of the CDR3: TGTGCCAGCAGGTTGGGCAGGGCGTATGATGGCTACACCTTC. This chain links TRBV14 with TRBJ1-2; weak D call: TRBD1 (5 bases). CDR1 and CDR2 from the germline V gene are SGHDN and FVKESK. Trimming left V 6 bases short and J 6 bases short, with 17 bases between. The CDR3 loop spans 14 amino acids.

This chain links TRBV4-2 with TRBJ1-4; D gene uncertain. The CDR3 contains 16 residues. Trimming removed 2 bases from V and 5 bases from J, with 15 bases in between. Germline CDR1 and CDR2: LGHNA and YNFKEQ. CDR3 residues: CASSQSLRHLNEKLFF. Written as DNA, the CDR3 is TGTGCCAGCAGCCAAAGTCTTAGACACCTCAATGAAAAACTGTTTTTT.

CDR3 DNA sequence: TGTGCCAGCAGCTCCGGGACTAGCGGCCCTGCCCACAATGAGCAGTTCTTC. Translated: CASSSGTSGPAHNEQFF. V usage is TRBV7-4 and J usage is TRBJ2-1; 11 positions match TRBD2. This CDR3 is 17 amino acids long. After removal of 4 bases from V and 5 bases from J, the junction contained 10 bases not matched to a gene. Germline CDR1 and CDR2: SGHVT and SQSDAQ.